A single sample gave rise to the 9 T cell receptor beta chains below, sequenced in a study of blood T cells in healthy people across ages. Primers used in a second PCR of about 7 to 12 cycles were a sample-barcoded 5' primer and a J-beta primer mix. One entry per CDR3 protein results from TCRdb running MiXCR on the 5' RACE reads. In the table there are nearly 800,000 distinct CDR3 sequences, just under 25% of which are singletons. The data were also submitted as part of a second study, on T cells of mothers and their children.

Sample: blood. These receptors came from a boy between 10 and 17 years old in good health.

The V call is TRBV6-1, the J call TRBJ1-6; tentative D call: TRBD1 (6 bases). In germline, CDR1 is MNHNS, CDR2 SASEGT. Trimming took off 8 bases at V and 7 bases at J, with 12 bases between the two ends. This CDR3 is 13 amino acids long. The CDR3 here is CASHTGNNSPLHF. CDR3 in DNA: TGTGCCAGCCATACAGGGAACAATTCACCCCTCCACTTT.

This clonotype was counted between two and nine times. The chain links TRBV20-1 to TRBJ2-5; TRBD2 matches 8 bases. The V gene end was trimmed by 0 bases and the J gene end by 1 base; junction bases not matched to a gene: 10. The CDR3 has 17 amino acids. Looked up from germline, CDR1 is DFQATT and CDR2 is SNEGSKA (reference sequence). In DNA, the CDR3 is TGCAGTGCTAGAGATTTTAGGAGACTAGCGCCCCAAGAGACCCAGTACTTC. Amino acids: CSARDFRRLAPQETQYF.

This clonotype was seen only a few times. CDR3 sequence: CSARDHEGRSYNSPLHF. The CDR3 nucleotides read TGCAGTGCTAGAGATCACGAGGGAAGAAGTTATAATTCACCCCTCCACTTT. J is TRBJ1-6 and V is TRBV20-1; D is undetermined. Germline loops: CDR1 DFQATT, CDR2 SNEGSKA (reference sequence). The CDR3 covers 17 residues. V was clipped by 0 bases and J by 4 bases, with 16 bases between them.

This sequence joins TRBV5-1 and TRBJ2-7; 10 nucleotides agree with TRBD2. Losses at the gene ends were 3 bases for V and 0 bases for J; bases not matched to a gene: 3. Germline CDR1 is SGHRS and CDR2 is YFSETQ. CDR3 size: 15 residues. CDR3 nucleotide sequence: TGCGCCAGCAGCTCCGGACTAGCGGCCTCCTACGAGCAGTACTTC. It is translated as CASSSGLAASYEQYF.

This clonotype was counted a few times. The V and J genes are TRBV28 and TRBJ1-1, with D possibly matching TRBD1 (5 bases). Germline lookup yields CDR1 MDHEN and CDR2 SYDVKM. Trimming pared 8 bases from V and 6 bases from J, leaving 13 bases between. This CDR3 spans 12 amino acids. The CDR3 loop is CASAGTIPEAFF. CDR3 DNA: TGTGCCAGCGCCGGGACGATCCCTGAAGCTTTCTTT.

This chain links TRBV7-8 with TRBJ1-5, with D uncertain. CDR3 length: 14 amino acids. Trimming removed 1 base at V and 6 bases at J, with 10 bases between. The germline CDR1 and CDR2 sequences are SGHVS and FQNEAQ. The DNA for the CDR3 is TGTGCCAGCAGCTTAGTTTCGGGAGCTCAGCCCCAGCATTTT. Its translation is CASSLVSGAQPQHF.

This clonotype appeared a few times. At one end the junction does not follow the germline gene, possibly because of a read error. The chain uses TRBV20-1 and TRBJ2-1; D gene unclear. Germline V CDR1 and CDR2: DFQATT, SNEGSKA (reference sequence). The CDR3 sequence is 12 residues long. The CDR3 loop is CSARGNYNERFF. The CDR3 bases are TGCAGTGCACGTGGGAATTACAATGAGCGGTTCTTC.

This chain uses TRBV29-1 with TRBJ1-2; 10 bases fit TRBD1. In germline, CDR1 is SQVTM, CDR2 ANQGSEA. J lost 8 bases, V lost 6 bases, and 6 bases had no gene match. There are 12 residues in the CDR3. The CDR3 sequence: CSVMTGGEGYTF. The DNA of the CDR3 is TGCAGCGTGATGACAGGGGGCGAAGGCTACACCTTC.

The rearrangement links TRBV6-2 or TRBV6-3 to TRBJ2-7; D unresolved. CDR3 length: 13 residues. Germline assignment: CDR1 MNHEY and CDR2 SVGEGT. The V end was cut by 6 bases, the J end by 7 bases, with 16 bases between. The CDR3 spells CASSRDSVGEQYF. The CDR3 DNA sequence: TGTGCCAGCAGCCGTGACTCCGTGGGAGAGCAGTACTTC.